This is a list of T cell receptor beta chains from one sample in a study of identical twins. A single record per CDR3 protein comes from TCRdb applying MiXCR to the 5' RACE reads. The sample records about 210,000 distinct CDR3 sequences, around 10% being singletons. The sample taken for sequencing was memory (CD45RO+) T cells sorted from blood. The receptors were gathered from a woman younger than 35 in good health. Each CDR3 is given with its conserved first and last residue. The D gene is left open where the match is weak. A clone size is listed for some rows: how often the clone was seen (once, few, many), or a class if it is expanded.

DNA	CDR3	D	J	V	size
TGCGCCAGCAGCTTGACGGGACAGGGTTTCGAGCAGTACTTC	CASSLTGQGFEQYF	TRBD1	TRBJ2-7	TRBV5-1	many
TGCAGCTTTTTACAGGGGGGCGCAGATACGCAGTATTTT	CSFLQGGADTQYF	TRBD1	TRBJ2-3	TRBV20-1	few
TGTGCCAGCAGCTTAGGGACATCGGACTATGGCTACACCTTC	CASSLGTSDYGYTF	.	TRBJ1-2	TRBV7-9	many
TGTGCCAGCACCCCCACTAGCGGGAGAGAGCAGTACTTC	CASTPTSGREQYF	TRBD2	TRBJ2-7	TRBV6-2/TRBV6-3	.
TGTGCCAGCAGTCTACAGTTCGGCAGTTCTGAGCAGTACTTC	CASSLQFGSSEQYF	.	TRBJ2-7	TRBV6-2/TRBV6-3	.
TGTGCCAGCAGTTACAGTCCGGGACAGGGAGAGACCCAGTACTTC	CASSYSPGQGETQYF	TRBD1	TRBJ2-5	TRBV6-5	few
TGTGCCAGCAGCTTGAGCGGGAGAGGATCCGGGGAGCTGTTTTTT	CASSLSGRGSGELFF	TRBD2	TRBJ2-2	TRBV11-3	.
TGTGCCAGCAGTGTACAGGATACGCAGTATTTT	CASSVQDTQYF	.	TRBJ2-3	TRBV2	many
TGCGCCAGCAGCCACTTGGACAGGAGCTCCTACGAGCAGTACTTC	CASSHLDRSSYEQYF	TRBD1	TRBJ2-7	TRBV5-1	many
TGTGCGACCGGGACAGTGAGTAGCCTAAGGCAGTTCTTC	CATGTVSSLRQFF	TRBD1	TRBJ2-1	TRBV7-2	.
TGTGCCAGCAGTAAGGCCGGGGCTTCCTACGAGCAGTACTTC	CASSKAGASYEQYF	.	TRBJ2-7	TRBV6-2/TRBV6-3	few
TGCGCCAGCAGCCAAGGTTCAGGCAATTCTAGAAGGGAAAAACTGTTTTTT	CASSQGSGNSRREKLFF	.	TRBJ1-4	TRBV4-3	few
TGTGCCAGCGGTGTGAGCAGGCCTAGCAATCAGCCCCAGCATTTT	CASGVSRPSNQPQHF	.	TRBJ1-5	TRBV12-3/TRBV12-4	.
TGCAGTGCTCCCGGACTTTCCACAGATACGCAGTATTTT	CSAPGLSTDTQYF	.	TRBJ2-3	TRBV20-1	once
TGTGCCAGCAGTCCCCTCGTCGAAGAGACCCAGTACTTC	CASSPLVEETQYF	.	TRBJ2-5	TRBV6-2/TRBV6-3	many